This TCR beta chain was identified during a study of blood T cell repertoires in COVID-19 (dated by TCRdb to 2020 to 2022). Regarding the research as a whole: The collaborator samples originated in the United States, Italy and Spain and spanned the acute and convalescent phases of COVID-19. The prospective study material was composed of cDNA or gDNA derived from T cells, B-cell-depleted T cells, or PBMCs. Subjects who had been exposed to COVID-19, were actively infected with it, or had recovered from it provided the deeply sampled blood TCRbeta repertoires that made up the dataset. The repertoires were released in a freely available public database intended as a resource for research on the immune response to SARS-CoV-2. The samples were drawn from two sources: the first 160 participants of the ongoing ImmuneRACE study, and 1,254 subjects contributed by 6 global collaborators. The sample metadata nearly always contained a de-identified subject ID, COVID-19 status, age in years and sex. Where available, HLA class I and class II types were obtained from metadata supplied by the sample provider rather than from assay-based typing. General study outcomes and caveats: The amount of clinical and demographic metadata varied by source and participant and was provided uncurated.

This clone was seen once. No antigen is known for it. No much larger clonotype is one base removed from it; base qualities were not supplied. TCRbeta CDR3 regions were amplified from genomic DNA by means of the immunoSEQ Assay, a bias-controlled multiplex PCR. Regarding the original processing steps: Nucleated cell counts per sample were estimated from amplification of reference gene primers within the assay. Sequence reads were collapsed and filtered to measure the absolute abundance of every unique TCRbeta CDR3 rearrangement. For each sample, productive Simpson clonality was calculated by taking the square root of Simpson's diversity index across productive rearrangements. TCRdb mirrors the immuneACCESS table, restricted to in-frame sequences. Some clones are absent from its copies; in checked studies, under half trace to an unresolved V gene, and the reason for the others is unknown. V, J and clone size are those of that table, while D and trimming were read from the DNA. Across this sample there are some 280,000 clones, with around four fifths seen only once. Together, the top ten hold 4.1% of the sample.

Collaborating institutions collected whole blood in K2EDTA tubes following their own protocols. Collaborator samples were shipped for TCRbeta analysis as frozen whole blood, isolated PBMCs, or DNA extracted from either sample type. The cysteine opens and the phenylalanine closes a CDR3 of 15 amino acids. The sequence is cut down to CDR3 DNA, 45 bases in frame from base 1. The junction carries 20 bases between V and J, which are trimmed by 6 bases and 6 bases respectively. From a lookup of the germline V gene, CDR1 and CDR2 are SGHVS and FNYEAQ. This sequence originates from a woman aged 50 to 65 with active or convalescent COVID-19. The specimen was peripheral blood. The chain is encoded by TRBV7-6 joined to TRBJ1-1, and TRBD1 may be the D gene, going by 5 matching bases. This receptor has the CDR3 CASSLNAGYGAEAFF. The nucleotide sequence reads TGTGCCAGCAGTCTTAACGCAGGGTACGGCGCTGAAGCTTTCTTT. This CDR3, with the reference TRBV7-6 and TRBJ1-1 proteins standing in past its ends, gives the full variable domain GAGVSQSPRYKVTKRGQDVALRCDPISGHVSLYWYRQALGQGPEFLTYFNYEAQQDKSGLPNDRFSAERPEGSISTLTIQRTEQRDSAMYRCASSLNAGYGAEAFFGQGTRLTVV.